Listed below are T cell receptor beta chains from one sample, sequenced in a study of T-cell reconstitution after alpha-beta-depleted transplantation in children. MiXCR was run by TCRdb on the PCR reads, yielding one entry per CDR3 protein. The table shows approximately 250,000 distinct CDR3 sequences, with under 30% occurring only once. Specimen: PBMCs, collected before TCRalphabeta/CD19-depleted stem cell transplant. The source of these receptors is a girl aged 2-10 years with Fanconi anemia, due to receive a stem cell transplant. Each CDR3 is given with its conserved first and last residue.

cdr3_aa	v_call	j_call
CSATPGTRRYEQYF	TRBV20-1	TRBJ2-7
CASSKAHLSSYNEQFF	TRBV21-1	TRBJ2-1
CSARDGLERFF	TRBV20-1	TRBJ2-1
CASSRGTGFAEAFF	TRBV4-1	TRBJ1-1
CASSWTGPNQPQHF	TRBV12-3/TRBV12-4	TRBJ1-5
CASSFQGQINNSPLHF	TRBV5-1	TRBJ1-6
CAISESSTGTGAYNEQFF	TRBV10-3	TRBJ2-1
CASSARGSGANVLTF	TRBV12-3/TRBV12-4	TRBJ2-6
CSVEGGSGTEAFF	TRBV29-1	TRBJ1-1
CSAAFFGRVKNEQFF	TRBV20-1	TRBJ2-1
CASSLLLRGSYNEQFF	TRBV5-1	TRBJ2-1
CASSRGLGSGTSYEQYF	TRBV12-1	TRBJ2-7
CASAPNRDRGGTGELFF	TRBV5-1	TRBJ2-2
CASSLVGVADTQYF	TRBV5-4	TRBJ2-3
CSAGTQSSYNSPLHF	TRBV20-1	TRBJ1-6
CSARRSSGDSSYEQYF	TRBV20-1	TRBJ2-7
CASSEGGLAGEETQYF	TRBV5-1	TRBJ2-5
CSVVLAATDTQYF	TRBV29-1	TRBJ2-3
CSEGLASYNEQFF	TRBV20-1	TRBJ2-1
CSATPLREAPYEQYF	TRBV20-1	TRBJ2-7
CSARRQGYQPQHF	TRBV20-1	TRBJ1-5
CSANGGGLYNEQFF	TRBV20-1	TRBJ2-1
CASNIPPGTSGTDNEQFF	TRBV7-3	TRBJ2-1
CSVLAGYEQFF	TRBV29-1	TRBJ2-1
CSVGVGLYGYTF	TRBV29-1	TRBJ1-2
CASSSTPRGAGNIQYF	TRBV7-2	TRBJ2-4
CASSQDEMGYEQYF	TRBV4-1	TRBJ2-7
CASSQSGHGTYEQYF	TRBV4-2	TRBJ2-7
CSVGLDGNQPQHF	TRBV29-1	TRBJ1-5
CASSYYGTGNTGELFF	TRBV6-5	TRBJ2-2
CATSPVVGAVNEQFF	TRBV24-1	TRBJ2-1
CASSFGLLGAGELFF	TRBV7-9	TRBJ2-2
CASSGPSRFGTDTQYF	TRBV5-4	TRBJ2-3
CSASGQGAYEQYF	TRBV20-1	TRBJ2-7
CASSQAGGQVEQFF	TRBV4-2	TRBJ2-1
CASSSPVGQGDYGYTF	TRBV28	TRBJ1-2
CASSFQSGALEQYF	TRBV12-3/TRBV12-4	TRBJ2-7
CSAKKTGGGHEQYF	TRBV20-1	TRBJ2-7
CASSVRLARSGELFF	TRBV7-2	TRBJ2-2
CSVEENRGQETQYF	TRBV29-1	TRBJ2-5
CSARARRITYEQYF	TRBV20-1	TRBJ2-7
CASSQDTTDKLGETQYF	TRBV4-1	TRBJ2-5
CASSLVPAGETYNEQFF	TRBV5-1	TRBJ2-1
CSVEHGYTF	TRBV29-1	TRBJ1-2
CSVDGPGQNYGYTF	TRBV29-1	TRBJ1-2